A selection of T cell receptor beta chains follows, all from one sample in a study of Tregs in tolerant kidney transplant recipients. TCRdb's copy holds only in-frame clones and misses some; the assay was immunoSEQ multiplex PCR. The data hold some 240,000 clones, with around 82% observed a single time. Sequenced input: CD4+ T cells from blood. The source is a human donor in good health. Both conserved end residues are part of each CDR3. The D gene is left open where the match is weak. Expanded clones are given a class, and other clones once, few, many or no size at all.

d_call: NA; clone_size: few; v_call: TRBV2; j_call: TRBJ2-5; cdr3_aa: CASRLAQETQYF; cdr3_nt: TGTGCCAGCCGGCTAGCGCAAGAGACCCAGTACTTC
d_call: TRBD1; clone_size: few; v_call: TRBV11-2; j_call: TRBJ2-5; cdr3_aa: CASSTPGTGDQETQYF; cdr3_nt: TGTGCCAGCAGCACCCCCGGGACAGGGGACCAAGAGACCCAGTACTTC
d_call: NA; clone_size: NA; v_call: TRBV5-4; j_call: TRBJ2-3; cdr3_aa: CASTRGGRHPSTDTQYF; cdr3_nt: TGTGCCAGCACGAGGGGGGGGAGGCACCCTAGCACAGATACGCAGTATTTT
d_call: NA; clone_size: NA; v_call: TRBV11-2; j_call: TRBJ1-1; cdr3_aa: CASSFTHLENTEAFF; cdr3_nt: TGTGCCAGCAGCTTTACCCACCTAGAGAACACTGAAGCTTTCTTT
d_call: NA; clone_size: NA; v_call: TRBV18; j_call: TRBJ2-3; cdr3_aa: CASSPQGRSDTQYF; cdr3_nt: TGTGCCAGCTCACCACAGGGGAGATCAGATACGCAGTATTTT
d_call: NA; clone_size: NA; v_call: TRBV30; j_call: TRBJ2-7; cdr3_aa: CAWKIGGPSYEQYF; cdr3_nt: TGTGCCTGGAAAATCGGGGGACCCTCCTACGAGCAGTACTTC
d_call: NA; clone_size: NA; v_call: TRBV19; j_call: TRBJ1-1; cdr3_aa: CASPWGNTEAFF; cdr3_nt: TGTGCCAGTCCCTGGGGGAACACTGAAGCTTTCTTT
d_call: TRBD1; clone_size: NA; v_call: TRBV6-5; j_call: TRBJ1-1; cdr3_aa: CASSALLTGRIKAFF; cdr3_nt: TGTGCCAGCAGTGCTTTATTGACAGGGAGGATTAAGGCTTTCTTT
d_call: NA; clone_size: once; v_call: TRBV2; j_call: TRBJ2-5; cdr3_aa: CASRDSKETQYF; cdr3_nt: TGTGCCAGCAGAGATTCAAAGGAGACCCAGTACTTC
d_call: NA; clone_size: NA; v_call: TRBV25-1; j_call: TRBJ2-6; cdr3_aa: CASSDNRVPGANVLTF; cdr3_nt: TGTGCCAGCAGTGATAACAGGGTCCCTGGGGCCAACGTCCTGACTTTC
d_call: TRBD1; clone_size: NA; v_call: TRBV19; j_call: TRBJ1-6; cdr3_aa: CASSRDPGQYNSPLHF; cdr3_nt: TGTGCCAGTAGTAGGGATCCGGGACAGTATAATTCACCCCTCCACTTT
d_call: NA; clone_size: few; v_call: TRBV15; j_call: TRBJ2-1; cdr3_aa: CATSSYVYNEQFF; cdr3_nt: TGTGCCACCAGCAGCTATGTCTACAATGAGCAGTTCTTC
d_call: NA; clone_size: NA; v_call: TRBV5-1; j_call: TRBJ1-2; cdr3_aa: CATSEGNNYGYTF; cdr3_nt: TGCGCCACTTCCGAGGGGAATAACTATGGCTACACCTTC
d_call: NA; clone_size: NA; v_call: TRBV5-6; j_call: TRBJ2-7; cdr3_aa: CASSLPGEDYEQYF; cdr3_nt: TGTGCCAGCAGCTTACCAGGGGAAGACTACGAGCAGTACTTC
d_call: TRBD1; clone_size: few; v_call: TRBV7-9; j_call: TRBJ2-7; cdr3_aa: CASSIGQVYEQYF; cdr3_nt: TGTGCCAGCAGCATAGGACAGGTCTACGAGCAGTACTTC
d_call: NA; clone_size: once; v_call: TRBV4-1; j_call: TRBJ2-2; cdr3_aa: CASSQEQGAGELFF; cdr3_nt: TGCGCCAGCAGCCAAGAACAGGGTGCCGGGGAGCTGTTTTTT
d_call: NA; clone_size: few; v_call: TRBV7-9; j_call: TRBJ2-5; cdr3_aa: CASSFGPGWEETQYF; cdr3_nt: TGTGCCAGCAGCTTTGGGCCAGGGTGGGAAGAGACCCAGTACTTC
d_call: NA; clone_size: NA; v_call: TRBV5-1; j_call: TRBJ2-7; cdr3_aa: CASSLMVWTDAYEQYF; cdr3_nt: TGCGCCAGCAGCTTAATGGTTTGGACAGACGCGTACGAGCAGTACTTC
d_call: NA; clone_size: NA; v_call: TRBV9; j_call: TRBJ1-2; cdr3_aa: CASSVAPEGYGYTF; cdr3_nt: TGTGCCAGCAGCGTAGCGCCAGAGGGCTATGGCTACACCTTC
d_call: NA; clone_size: NA; v_call: TRBV4-1; j_call: TRBJ2-2; cdr3_aa: CASSQVLKGYGGELFF; cdr3_nt: TGCGCCAGCAGCCAAGTCTTAAAGGGCTACGGCGGGGAGCTGTTTTTT
d_call: NA; clone_size: NA; v_call: TRBV5-1; j_call: TRBJ2-2; cdr3_aa: CASSLDLGPGELFF; cdr3_nt: TGCGCCAGCAGCTTGGACTTAGGCCCCGGGGAGCTGTTTTTT
d_call: NA; clone_size: NA; v_call: TRBV11-3; j_call: TRBJ2-1; cdr3_aa: CASSSVSNEQFF; cdr3_nt: TGTGCCAGCAGCTCCGTTTCCAATGAGCAGTTCTTC
d_call: TRBD2; clone_size: NA; v_call: TRBV29-1; j_call: TRBJ2-1; cdr3_aa: CSVRRRLAGANEQFF; cdr3_nt: TGCAGCGTGCGCCGGCGTCTAGCGGGGGCTAATGAGCAGTTCTTC
d_call: NA; clone_size: NA; v_call: TRBV12-2; j_call: TRBJ2-5; cdr3_aa: CASRCPGGRNQETQYF; cdr3_nt: TGTGCAAGTCGCTGCCCGGGGGGGAGGAACCAAGAGACCCAGTACTTC
d_call: TRBD2; clone_size: NA; v_call: TRBV7-6; j_call: TRBJ2-2; cdr3_aa: CASSSPRENGELFF; cdr3_nt: TGTGCCAGCAGCTCCCCGCGGGAGAACGGGGAGCTGTTTTTT
d_call: NA; clone_size: NA; v_call: TRBV10-3; j_call: TRBJ2-5; cdr3_aa: CAISALGMGEETQYF; cdr3_nt: TGTGCCATCAGTGCCCTAGGTATGGGGGAAGAGACCCAGTACTTC
d_call: TRBD1; clone_size: NA; v_call: TRBV10-1; j_call: TRBJ2-6; cdr3_aa: CASSGQGVTSGANVLTF; cdr3_nt: TGCGCCAGCAGTGGACAGGGGGTGACCTCTGGGGCCAACGTCCTGACTTTC
d_call: NA; clone_size: NA; v_call: TRBV6-5; j_call: TRBJ2-7; cdr3_aa: CASSYPGHKYEQYF; cdr3_nt: TGTGCCAGCAGTTACCCGGGACATAAGTACGAGCAGTACTTC
d_call: NA; clone_size: NA; v_call: TRBV6-5; j_call: TRBJ1-1; cdr3_aa: CASFDWNTEAFF; cdr3_nt: TGTGCCAGCTTCGATTGGAACACTGAAGCTTTCTTT
d_call: NA; clone_size: NA; v_call: TRBV4-1; j_call: TRBJ1-5; cdr3_aa: CASSREFIQNQPQHF; cdr3_nt: TGCGCCAGCAGCCGAGAATTCATACAAAATCAGCCCCAGCATTTT
d_call: NA; clone_size: NA; v_call: TRBV6-6; j_call: TRBJ2-7; cdr3_aa: CASRNSGEQYF; cdr3_nt: TGTGCCAGCAGGAATAGCGGAGAGCAGTACTTC
d_call: TRBD2; clone_size: NA; v_call: TRBV5-4; j_call: TRBJ2-2; cdr3_aa: CASSLLRLAGNTGELFF; cdr3_nt: TGTGCCAGCAGCCTGCTCCGCCTAGCGGGGAACACCGGGGAGCTGTTTTTT
d_call: NA; clone_size: NA; v_call: TRBV6-1; j_call: TRBJ1-2; cdr3_aa: CASSEAAGLAYGYTF; cdr3_nt: TGTGCCAGCAGTGAAGCGGCAGGGCTAGCCTATGGCTACACCTTC
d_call: NA; clone_size: NA; v_call: TRBV20-1; j_call: TRBJ1-1; cdr3_aa: CSARANTEAFF; cdr3_nt: TGCAGTGCTAGAGCAAACACTGAAGCTTTCTTT
d_call: NA; clone_size: NA; v_call: TRBV5-1; j_call: TRBJ1-1; cdr3_aa: CASRRVGDNSNTEAFF; cdr3_nt: TGCGCCAGCAGGAGGGTCGGAGACAATAGCAACACTGAAGCTTTCTTT
d_call: NA; clone_size: NA; v_call: TRBV7-9; j_call: TRBJ2-6; cdr3_aa: CASSLRRRGISSGANVLTF; cdr3_nt: TGTGCCAGCAGCTTACGGAGGCGCGGAATTTCCTCTGGGGCCAACGTCCTGACTTTC
d_call: NA; clone_size: NA; v_call: TRBV5-1; j_call: TRBJ1-6; cdr3_aa: CASSLNRFNSPLHF; cdr3_nt: TGCGCCAGCAGCTTGAACAGGTTTAATTCACCCCTCCACTTT
d_call: TRBD2; clone_size: NA; v_call: TRBV14; j_call: TRBJ2-7; cdr3_aa: CASSPYSGRASYEQYF; cdr3_nt: TGTGCCAGCAGCCCGTATAGCGGGAGGGCGTCCTACGAGCAGTACTTC
d_call: NA; clone_size: NA; v_call: TRBV30; j_call: TRBJ1-2; cdr3_aa: CAWSPTGSYGYTF; cdr3_nt: TGTGCCTGGAGTCCTACAGGGAGTTATGGCTACACCTTC
d_call: NA; clone_size: NA; v_call: TRBV5-1; j_call: TRBJ2-3; cdr3_aa: CASSGGALSTDTQYF; cdr3_nt: TGCGCCAGCAGCGGCGGGGCACTAAGCACAGATACGCAGTATTTT
d_call: NA; clone_size: NA; v_call: TRBV5-4; j_call: TRBJ2-2; cdr3_aa: CASSLLGAGELFF; cdr3_nt: TGTGCCAGCAGCTTGCTAGGAGCCGGGGAGCTGTTTTTT
d_call: TRBD1; clone_size: NA; v_call: TRBV9; j_call: TRBJ1-2; cdr3_aa: CASSVRGRNGYTF; cdr3_nt: TGTGCCAGCAGCGTCAGGGGGCGGAATGGCTACACCTTC
d_call: NA; clone_size: NA; v_call: TRBV4-2; j_call: TRBJ1-5; cdr3_aa: CASSQSNQPQHF; cdr3_nt: TGTGCCAGCAGCCAGAGTAATCAGCCCCAGCATTTT
d_call: TRBD1; clone_size: NA; v_call: TRBV5-1; j_call: TRBJ2-1; cdr3_aa: CASSSGTGSRDEQFF; cdr3_nt: TGCGCCAGCAGCTCCGGGACAGGGTCGCGAGATGAGCAGTTCTTC
d_call: NA; clone_size: NA; v_call: TRBV29-1; j_call: TRBJ2-2; cdr3_aa: CSGSQGLEAGELFF; cdr3_nt: TGCAGCGGATCTCAGGGATTAGAAGCCGGGGAGCTGTTTTTT
d_call: TRBD2; clone_size: few; v_call: TRBV10-3; j_call: TRBJ2-1; cdr3_aa: CAISGLAGENEQFF; cdr3_nt: TGTGCCATCAGCGGACTAGCGGGAGAGAATGAGCAGTTCTTC
d_call: NA; clone_size: NA; v_call: TRBV7-2; j_call: TRBJ1-1; cdr3_aa: CASSLLYTNTEAFF; cdr3_nt: TGTGCCAGCAGCTTACTCTACACGAACACTGAGGCTTTCTTT
d_call: TRBD2; clone_size: NA; v_call: TRBV29-1; j_call: TRBJ2-2; cdr3_aa: CSVDSGAAVGTGELFF; cdr3_nt: TGCAGCGTTGATAGCGGGGCGGCGGTAGGCACCGGGGAGCTGTTTTTT
d_call: NA; clone_size: NA; v_call: TRBV5-6; j_call: TRBJ1-2; cdr3_aa: CASSIDWGYGYTF; cdr3_nt: TGTGCCAGCAGCATTGACTGGGGCTATGGCTACACCTTC
d_call: NA; clone_size: once; v_call: TRBV4-1; j_call: TRBJ2-7; cdr3_aa: CASSRKGDGSYEQYF; cdr3_nt: TGCGCCAGCAGCCGCAAAGGGGACGGGTCCTACGAGCAGTACTTC
d_call: TRBD2; clone_size: NA; v_call: TRBV6-5; j_call: TRBJ2-3; cdr3_aa: CASSRTLAGTDTQYF; cdr3_nt: TGTGCCAGCAGTCGAACACTAGCGGGAACAGATACGCAGTATTTT
d_call: TRBD1; clone_size: NA; v_call: TRBV6-6; j_call: TRBJ1-4; cdr3_aa: CASRTGQTNEKLFF; cdr3_nt: TGTGCCAGCAGGACAGGGCAGACTAATGAAAAACTGTTTTTT
d_call: NA; clone_size: NA; v_call: TRBV7-6; j_call: TRBJ2-3; cdr3_aa: CASSPLGTTSRRDTQYF; cdr3_nt: TGTGCCAGCAGCCCACTTGGGACCACCAGCAGGAGAGATACGCAGTATTTT
d_call: NA; clone_size: NA; v_call: TRBV5-4; j_call: TRBJ2-5; cdr3_aa: CASSPVVGGETQYF; cdr3_nt: TGTGCCAGCAGCCCGGTCGTTGGTGGAGAGACCCAGTACTTC
d_call: TRBD1; clone_size: NA; v_call: TRBV19; j_call: TRBJ1-5; cdr3_aa: CASSITGQPYSNQPQHF; cdr3_nt: TGTGCCAGTAGTATTACGGGACAGCCTTATAGCAATCAGCCCCAGCATTTT
d_call: NA; clone_size: NA; v_call: TRBV29-1; j_call: TRBJ1-1; cdr3_aa: CSVETETPNTEAFF; cdr3_nt: TGCAGCGTTGAAACAGAGACCCCGAACACTGAAGCTTTCTTT
d_call: TRBD1; clone_size: NA; v_call: TRBV18; j_call: TRBJ1-2; cdr3_aa: CASSSDTGGMRYGYTF; cdr3_nt: TGTGCCAGCTCATCGGACACAGGGGGTATGCGTTATGGCTACACCTTC
d_call: NA; clone_size: NA; v_call: TRBV7-8; j_call: TRBJ2-3; cdr3_aa: CASSLESRVSTDTQYF; cdr3_nt: TGTGCCAGCAGCTTAGAGAGTCGGGTTAGCACAGATACGCAGTATTTT
d_call: TRBD1; clone_size: NA; v_call: TRBV6-6; j_call: TRBJ2-1; cdr3_aa: CASSYRWGTGYNEQFF; cdr3_nt: TGTGCCAGCAGTTACCGTTGGGGGACAGGCTATAATGAGCAGTTCTTC